This TCR beta chain originates from a study of blood T cell repertoires in COVID-19. Study-wide background: Both acute and convalescent COVID-19 samples were obtained from the United States, Italy and Spain. Sources were T cells, B-cell-depleted T cells, or PBMCs; the material itself was cDNA or gDNA.

In the original processing: Reference gene primer amplification in the assay estimated nucleated cell counts. The repertoire was sequenced with immunoSEQ multiplex PCR; TCRdb's copy has only in-frame clones and lacks some. V and J calls and clone size come straight from that table; D and trimming were deduced from the DNA. This repertoire shows about 120,000 clones, about 83% found once; its top ten account for 2% to 2.5%. The V and J ends lost 6 bases and 7 bases, in that order; junction bases with no gene match: 9. Germline V gene data show CDR1 as SNHLY and CDR2 as FYNNEI. The CDR3 spans 13 residues.

This chain links TRBV2 with TRBJ2-7; the match to TRBD2 covers 7 bases. This TCR came from a woman aged 45-65 years with acute or convalescent COVID-19. Sequencing was done on a sample of peripheral blood. This CDR3 reads CASSPGLSLEQYF. Written as DNA, the CDR3 is TGTGCCAGCAGCCCGGGACTATCCCTGGAGCAGTACTTC.